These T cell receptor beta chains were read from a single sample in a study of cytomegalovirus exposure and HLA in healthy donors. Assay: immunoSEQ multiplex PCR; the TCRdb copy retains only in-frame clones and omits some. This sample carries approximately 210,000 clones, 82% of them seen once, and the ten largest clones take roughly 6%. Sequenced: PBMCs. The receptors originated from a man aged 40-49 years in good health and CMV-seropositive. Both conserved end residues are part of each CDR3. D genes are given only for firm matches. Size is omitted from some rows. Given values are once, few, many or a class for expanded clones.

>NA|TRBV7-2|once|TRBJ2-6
CASSERISSGANVLTF
TGTGCCAGCAGCGAGCGGATTAGCTCTGGGGCCAACGTCCTGACTTTC
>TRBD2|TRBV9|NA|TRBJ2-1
CASSHSGFGNEQFF
TGTGCCAGCAGTCATAGCGGGTTCGGGAATGAGCAGTTCTTC
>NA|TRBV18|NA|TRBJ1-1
CASSPPNSKNTEAFF
TGTGCCAGCTCACCACCGAACAGTAAGAACACTGAAGCTTTCTTT
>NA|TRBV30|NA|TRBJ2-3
CAWSFGSTDTQYF
TGTGCCTGGAGTTTCGGTAGCACAGATACGCAGTATTTT
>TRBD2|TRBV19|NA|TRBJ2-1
CATQLAGVPNEQFF
TGTGCCACTCAACTAGCGGGAGTGCCCAATGAGCAGTTCTTC
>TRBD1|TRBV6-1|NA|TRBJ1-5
CASSETGGGQPQHF
TGTGCCAGCAGTGAAACAGGGGGCGGTCAGCCCCAGCATTTT
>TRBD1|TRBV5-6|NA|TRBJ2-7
CASSQFDRVATYEQYF
TGTGCCAGCAGCCAGTTCGACAGGGTCGCTACCTACGAGCAGTACTTC
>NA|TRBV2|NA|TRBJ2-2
CASSGARSTGELFF
TGTGCCAGCAGTGGGGCCAGGTCCACCGGGGAGCTGTTTTTT
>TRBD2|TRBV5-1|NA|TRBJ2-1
CASSPTSGTLGGQFF
TGCGCCAGCAGCCCGACTAGCGGGACCCTGGGAGGGCAGTTCTTC
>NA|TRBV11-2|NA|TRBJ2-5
CASSLIRGQETQYF
TGTGCCAGCAGCTTAATTAGGGGCCAAGAGACCCAGTACTTC
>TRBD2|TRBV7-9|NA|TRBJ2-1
CASSFLMLREGPYNEQFF
TGTGCCAGCAGCTTCCTAATGTTGCGGGAGGGCCCCTACAATGAGCAGTTCTTC
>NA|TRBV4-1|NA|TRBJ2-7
CASSQEAATASSYEQYF
TGCGCCAGCAGCCAAGAGGCGGCGACGGCGAGCTCCTACGAGCAGTACTTC
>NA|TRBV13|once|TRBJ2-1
CASSPLRSIRDEQFF
TGTGCCAGCAGCCCGCTTAGATCAATCAGGGATGAGCAGTTCTTC
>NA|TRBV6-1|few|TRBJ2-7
CASSPRQYF
TGTGCCAGCAGCCCTCGGCAGTACTTC
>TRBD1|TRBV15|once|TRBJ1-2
CATTLRQGCGYTF
TGTGCCACCACCTTACGACAGGGTTGTGGCTACACCTTC
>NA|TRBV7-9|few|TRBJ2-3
CASSRLETGTSTDTQYF
TGTGCCAGCAGCCGACTAGAAACCGGGACTAGCACAGATACGCAGTATTTT
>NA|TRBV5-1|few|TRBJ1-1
CASSLVAGVEAFF
TGCGCCAGCAGCTTGGTAGCAGGGGTTGAAGCTTTCTTT
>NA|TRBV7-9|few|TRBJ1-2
CASSLEGRAYGYTF
TGTGCCAGCAGCTTGGAAGGGCGGGCGTATGGCTACACCTTC
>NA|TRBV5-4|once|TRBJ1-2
CASSLRGNGYTF
TGTGCCAGCAGCTTGAGGGGGAACGGCTACACCTTC